This TCR beta chain was identified during a study of radiation and T cells in renal cell carcinoma. Study conclusions and caveats: Pretreatment tumor biopsies were lacking, so baseline clonotypes are unknown. Top tumor clonotypes rose in blood 2 weeks post-radiation, then contracted.

Regarding this clone: Its antigen is unidentified.

The time point was: blood 4 weeks post-SBRT, at nephrectomy. Treatment: 15 Gy SBRT to primary tumor, nephrectomy 4 weeks later. Nephrectomy followed 15 Gy stereotactic body radiation by 4 weeks. Clear cell pathology was present in this patient's renal cell carcinoma. Some clones are missing from TCRdb's copy, which holds only in-frame ones; the method was immunoSEQ multiplex PCR. The table shows roughly 64,000 clones, with 60% to 85% occurring only once. CDR1 is MRHNA, CDR2 SNTAGT, per germline. The CDR3 length is 16 residues. J was trimmed by 4 bases and V by 3 bases; bases with no gene match: 6. The chain employs TRBV6-4 and TRBJ2-3; 11 nucleotides match TRBD2. Sequenced material: blood, taken from a patient whose treatment included radiotherapy and nephrectomy. The receptor was derived from a man in his sixties with renal cell carcinoma. CDR3: CASSEGSGGASDTQYF. The CDR3, as DNA: TGTGCCAGCAGTGAGGGTAGCGGGGGGGCCTCAGATACGCAGTATTTT.